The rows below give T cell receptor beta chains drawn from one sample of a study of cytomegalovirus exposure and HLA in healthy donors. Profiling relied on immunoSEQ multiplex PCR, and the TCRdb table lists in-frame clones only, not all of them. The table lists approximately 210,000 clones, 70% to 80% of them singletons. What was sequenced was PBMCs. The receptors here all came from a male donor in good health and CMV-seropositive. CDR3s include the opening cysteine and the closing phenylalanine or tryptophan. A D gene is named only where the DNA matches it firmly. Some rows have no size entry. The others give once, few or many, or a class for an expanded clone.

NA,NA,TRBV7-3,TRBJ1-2,TGTGCCAGCAGCCTCAGGCGGGGGGCTAACTATGGCTACACCTTC,CASSLRRGANYGYTF
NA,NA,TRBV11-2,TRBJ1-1,TGTGCCAGCGGATCCTTAGGAGAGGGGGCTGAAGCTTTCTTT,CASGSLGEGAEAFF
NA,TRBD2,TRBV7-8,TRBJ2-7,TGTGCCAGCAGCCCCTATCGGGGGGGTTCGGGCTACGAGCAGTACTTC,CASSPYRGGSGYEQYF
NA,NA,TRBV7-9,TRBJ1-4,TGTTCCAGCAGCTTAGGAGGGCACAGGGAGGAAAAACTGTTTTTT,CSSSLGGHREEKLFF
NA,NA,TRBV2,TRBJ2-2,TGTGCCAGCAGTGAAATGGGGGGTTCTTCCGGGGAGCTGTTTTTT,CASSEMGGSSGELFF
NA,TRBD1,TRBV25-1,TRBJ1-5,TGTGCCAGCAGTGTCGGACAGGCAGCCCAGCATTTT,CASSVGQAAQHF
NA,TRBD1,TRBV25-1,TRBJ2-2,TGTGCCAGCGGGGGGACAGGGAGCTTAACCGGGGAGCTGTTTTTT,CASGGTGSLTGELFF
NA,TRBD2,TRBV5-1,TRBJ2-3,TGCGCCAGCAGCTTGGAAGCGGGGGGAGTTGATACGCAGTATTTT,CASSLEAGGVDTQYF
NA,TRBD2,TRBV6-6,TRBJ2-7,TGTGCCAGCAGTTACTCCGGGGAGGGCGAGCAGTACTTC,CASSYSGEGEQYF
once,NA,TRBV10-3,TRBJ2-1,TGTGCCATCAGTGAGTCGAAAGGCACCTCTGGGGGGAATGAGCAGTTCTTC,CAISESKGTSGGNEQFF
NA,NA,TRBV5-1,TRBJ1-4,TGCGCCAGCAGCTTGGTTACAGGGACTAATGAAAAACTGTTTTTT,CASSLVTGTNEKLFF
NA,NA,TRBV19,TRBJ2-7,TGTGCCAGTAGCCAGGGCCCCTACGAGCAGTACTTC,CASSQGPYEQYF
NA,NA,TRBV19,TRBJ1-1,TGTGCCAGTAGTATAGAGGAGGGGACGGCAGCTTTCTTT,CASSIEEGTAAFF
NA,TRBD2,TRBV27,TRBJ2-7,TGTGCCAGCAGCGGGGGAGGGTTCGAGCAGTACTTC,CASSGGGFEQYF
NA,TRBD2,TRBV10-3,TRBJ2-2,TGTGCCATCTCCGGGGCTAGCGGGATACACACCGGGGAGCTGTTTTTT,CAISGASGIHTGELFF
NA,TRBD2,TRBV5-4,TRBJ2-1,TGTGCCAGCAGCCCACCACTAGCGGGAGGGAGGAATGAGCAGTTCTTC,CASSPPLAGGRNEQFF
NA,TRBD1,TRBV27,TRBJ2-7,TGTGCCAGCAGTTTAACCGGGACAGGGCCCTACGAGCAGTACTTC,CASSLTGTGPYEQYF
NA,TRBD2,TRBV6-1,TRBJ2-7,TGTGCCAGCAGTGAATTTGGGGGAGGGCCCTACGAGCAGTACTTC,CASSEFGGGPYEQYF
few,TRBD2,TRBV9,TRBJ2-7,TGTGCCAGCAGCGTAGAACTAGCGGGAGTCGAGCAGTACTTC,CASSVELAGVEQYF
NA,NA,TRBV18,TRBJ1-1,TGTGCCAGCTCAAGCAACCACGAATCTGAAGCTTTCTTT,CASSSNHESEAFF
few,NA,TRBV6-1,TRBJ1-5,TGTGCCAGCAGACAGGGTCAGAGCAATCAGCCCCAGCATTTT,CASRQGQSNQPQHF
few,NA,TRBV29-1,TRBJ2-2,TGCAGCGTTGACGGGGGATCCGGGGAGCTGTTTTTT,CSVDGGSGELFF
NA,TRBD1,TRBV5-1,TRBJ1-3,TGCGCCAGCAGCCCCCAAGGACAGGGGGTCTCTGGAAACACCATATATTTT,CASSPQGQGVSGNTIYF
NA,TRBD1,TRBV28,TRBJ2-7,TGTGCCAGCAGCCAGACAGGGCTTGCCATCTACGAGCAGTACTTC,CASSQTGLAIYEQYF
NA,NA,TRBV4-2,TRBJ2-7,TGTGCCAGCAGCCAAGACAGGAAGGCCAACGAGCAGTACTTC,CASSQDRKANEQYF
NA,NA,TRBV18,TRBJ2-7,TGTGCCAGCTCACCCCCCTCGGGAGCGGGCGAGCAGTACTTC,CASSPPSGAGEQYF
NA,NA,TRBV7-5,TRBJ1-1,TGTGTCAGAAGCTTAGTTCCTAAGGGGTCCGGTATGGACACTGAAGCTTTCTTT,CVRSLVPKGSGMDTEAFF